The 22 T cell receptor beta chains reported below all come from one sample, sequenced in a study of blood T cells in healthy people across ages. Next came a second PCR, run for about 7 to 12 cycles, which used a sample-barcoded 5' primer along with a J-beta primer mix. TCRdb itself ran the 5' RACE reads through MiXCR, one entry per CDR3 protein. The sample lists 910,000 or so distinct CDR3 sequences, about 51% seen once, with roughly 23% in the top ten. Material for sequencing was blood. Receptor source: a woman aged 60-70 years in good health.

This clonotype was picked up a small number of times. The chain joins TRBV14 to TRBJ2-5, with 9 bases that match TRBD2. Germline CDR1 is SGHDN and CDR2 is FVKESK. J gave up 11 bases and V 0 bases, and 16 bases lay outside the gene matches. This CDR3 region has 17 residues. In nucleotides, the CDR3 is TGTGCCAGCAGCCAAGATTGGCTAGCGGGAACCTACAATGAGCAGTACTTC. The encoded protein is CASSQDWLAGTYNEQYF.

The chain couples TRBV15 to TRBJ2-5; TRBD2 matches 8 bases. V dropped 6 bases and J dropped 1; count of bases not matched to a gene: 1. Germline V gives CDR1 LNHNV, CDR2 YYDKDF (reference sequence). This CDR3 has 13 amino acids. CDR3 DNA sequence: TGTGCCACCAGTAGCGGGGTCCAAGAGACCCAGTACTTC. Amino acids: CATSSGVQETQYF.

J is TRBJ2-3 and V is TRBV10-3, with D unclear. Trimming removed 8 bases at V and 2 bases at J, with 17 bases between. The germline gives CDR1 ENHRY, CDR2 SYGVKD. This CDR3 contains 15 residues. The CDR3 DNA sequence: TGTGCCATCGGCGAAAGAAGAGCTTTCACAGATACGCAGTATTTT. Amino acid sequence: CAIGERRAFTDTQYF.

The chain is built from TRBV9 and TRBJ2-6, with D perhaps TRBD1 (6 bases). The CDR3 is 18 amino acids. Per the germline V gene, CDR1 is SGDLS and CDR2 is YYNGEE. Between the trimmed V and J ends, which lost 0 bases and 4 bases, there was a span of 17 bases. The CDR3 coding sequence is TGTGCCAGCAGCGTAGAAGGGACATGGAGTTTGGGGGCCAACGTCCTGACTTTC. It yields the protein CASSVEGTWSLGANVLTF.

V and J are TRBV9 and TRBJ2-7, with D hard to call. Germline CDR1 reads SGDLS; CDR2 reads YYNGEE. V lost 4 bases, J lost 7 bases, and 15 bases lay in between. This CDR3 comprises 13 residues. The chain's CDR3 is CASSSRSGIEQYF. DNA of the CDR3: TGTGCCAGCAGCTCCCGTAGTGGGATAGAGCAGTACTTC. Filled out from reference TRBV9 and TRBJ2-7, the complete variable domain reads DSGVTQTPKHLITATGQRVTLRCSPRSGDLSVYWYQQSLDQGLQFLIQYYNGEERAKGNILERFSAQQFPDLHSELNLSSLELGDSALYFCASSSRSGIEQYFGPGTRLTVT.

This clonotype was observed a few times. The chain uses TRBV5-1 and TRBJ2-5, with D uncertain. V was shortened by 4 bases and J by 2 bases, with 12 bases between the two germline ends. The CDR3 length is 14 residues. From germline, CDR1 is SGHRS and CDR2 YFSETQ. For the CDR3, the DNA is TGCGCCAGCAGCCAGAATGGTCCACAAGAGACCCAGTACTTC. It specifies CASSQNGPQETQYF.

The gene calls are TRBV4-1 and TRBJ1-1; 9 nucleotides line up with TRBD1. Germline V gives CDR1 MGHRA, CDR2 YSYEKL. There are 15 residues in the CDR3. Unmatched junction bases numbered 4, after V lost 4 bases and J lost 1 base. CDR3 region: CASSPGTGKNTEAFF. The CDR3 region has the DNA TGCGCCAGCAGCCCAGGGACAGGGAAGAACACTGAAGCTTTCTTT.

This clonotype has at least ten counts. CDR3 region: CASRSGTSTDTQYF. As DNA, the CDR3 is TGTGCCAGCAGGAGCGGGACCAGCACAGATACGCAGTATTTT. V and J are TRBV2 and TRBJ2-3; 7 bases agree with TRBD2. Per the germline V gene, CDR1 is SNHLY and CDR2 is FYNNEI. V trimming: 6 bases; J trimming: 0 bases; junction bases outside the gene matches: 3. This CDR3 has 14 amino acids.

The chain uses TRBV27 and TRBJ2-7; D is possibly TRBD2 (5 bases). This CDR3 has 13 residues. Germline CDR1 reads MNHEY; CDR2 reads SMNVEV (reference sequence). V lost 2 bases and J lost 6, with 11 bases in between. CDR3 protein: CASSLEGWAEQYF. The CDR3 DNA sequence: TGTGCCAGCAGTTTAGAGGGTTGGGCCGAGCAGTACTTC.

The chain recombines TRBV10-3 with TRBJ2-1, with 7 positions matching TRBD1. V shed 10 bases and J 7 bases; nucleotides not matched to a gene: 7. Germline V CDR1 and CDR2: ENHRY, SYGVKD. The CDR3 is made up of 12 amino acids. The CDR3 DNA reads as TGTGCCACGCAGACAGGGATGAATGAGCAGTTCTTC. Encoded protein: CATQTGMNEQFF.

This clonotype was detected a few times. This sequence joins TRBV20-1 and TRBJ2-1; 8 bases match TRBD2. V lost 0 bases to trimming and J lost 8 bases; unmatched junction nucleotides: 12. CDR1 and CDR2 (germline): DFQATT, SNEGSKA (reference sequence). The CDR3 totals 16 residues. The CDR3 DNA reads TGCAGTGCTAGAGATTTCAGGACGAGCGGGAGATATGAGCAGTTCTTC. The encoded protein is CSARDFRTSGRYEQFF.

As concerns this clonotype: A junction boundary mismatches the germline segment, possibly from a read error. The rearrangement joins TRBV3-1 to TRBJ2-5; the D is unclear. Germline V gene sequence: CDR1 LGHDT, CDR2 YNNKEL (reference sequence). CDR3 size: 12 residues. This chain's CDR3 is CASSNGVEAQYF. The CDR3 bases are TGTGCCAGTAGCAATGGGGTAGAGGCCCAGTACTTC.

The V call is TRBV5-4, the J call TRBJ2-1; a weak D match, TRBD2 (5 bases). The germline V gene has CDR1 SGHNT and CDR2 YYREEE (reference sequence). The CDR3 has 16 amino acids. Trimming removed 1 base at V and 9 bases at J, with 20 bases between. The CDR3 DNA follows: TGTGCCAGCAGCTTGAGCCTAGCTGGCATGTGGGGTGAGCAGTTCTTC. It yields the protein CASSLSLAGMWGEQFF.

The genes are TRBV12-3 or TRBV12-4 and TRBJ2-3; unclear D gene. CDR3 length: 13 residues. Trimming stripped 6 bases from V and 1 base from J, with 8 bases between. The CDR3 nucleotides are TGTGCCAGCAGCCAGTGGGGCACAGATACGCAGTATTTT. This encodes CASSQWGTDTQYF.

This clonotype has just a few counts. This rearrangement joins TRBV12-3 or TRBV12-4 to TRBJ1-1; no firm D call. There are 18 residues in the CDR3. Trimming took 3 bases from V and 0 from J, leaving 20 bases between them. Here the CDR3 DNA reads TGTGCCAGCAGTTTTTTGGTAGGAACGGCCCTATTGAACACTGAAGCTTTCTTT. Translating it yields CASSFLVGTALLNTEAFF.

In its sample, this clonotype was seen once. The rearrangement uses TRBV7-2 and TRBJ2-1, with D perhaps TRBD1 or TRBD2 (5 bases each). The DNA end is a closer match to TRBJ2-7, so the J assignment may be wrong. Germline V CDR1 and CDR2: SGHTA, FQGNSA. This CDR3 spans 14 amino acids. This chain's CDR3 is CASSYFGGYNEQYF. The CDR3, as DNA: TGTGCCAGCAGCTACTTTGGGGGATACAATGAGCAGTACTTC.

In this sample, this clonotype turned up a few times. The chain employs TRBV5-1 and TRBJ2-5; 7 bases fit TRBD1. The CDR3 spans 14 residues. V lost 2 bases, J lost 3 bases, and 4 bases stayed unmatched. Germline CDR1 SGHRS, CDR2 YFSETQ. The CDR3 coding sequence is TGCGCCAGCAGCTTCCGGGACAGAGAAGAGACCCAGTACTTC. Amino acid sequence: CASSFRDREETQYF.

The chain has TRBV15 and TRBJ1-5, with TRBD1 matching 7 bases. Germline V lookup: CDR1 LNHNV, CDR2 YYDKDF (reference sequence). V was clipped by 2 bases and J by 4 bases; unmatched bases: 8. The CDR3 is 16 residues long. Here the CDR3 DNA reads TGTGCCACCAGCAGACAACATGGCAGGGGGAATCAGCCCCAGCATTTT. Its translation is CATSRQHGRGNQPQHF.

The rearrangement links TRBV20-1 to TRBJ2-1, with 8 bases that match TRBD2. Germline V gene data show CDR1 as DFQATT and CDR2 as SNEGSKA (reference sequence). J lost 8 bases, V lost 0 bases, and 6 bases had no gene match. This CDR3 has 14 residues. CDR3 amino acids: CSARDRGRIYEQFF. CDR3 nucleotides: TGCAGTGCTAGAGATCGCGGGAGGATCTATGAGCAGTTCTTC.

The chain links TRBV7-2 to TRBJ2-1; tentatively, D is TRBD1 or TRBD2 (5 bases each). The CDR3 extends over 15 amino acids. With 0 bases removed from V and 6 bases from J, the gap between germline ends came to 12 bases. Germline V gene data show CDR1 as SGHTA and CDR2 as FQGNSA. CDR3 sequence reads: CASSLAGDGRNEQFF. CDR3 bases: TGTGCCAGCAGCTTAGCGGGGGACGGACGCAATGAGCAGTTCTTC.

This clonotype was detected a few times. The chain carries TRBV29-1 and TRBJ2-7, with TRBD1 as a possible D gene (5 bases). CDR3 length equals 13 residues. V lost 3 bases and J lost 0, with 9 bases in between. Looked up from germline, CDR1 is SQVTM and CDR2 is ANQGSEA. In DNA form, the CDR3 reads TGCAGCGTTGAGCAGGGATACTCCTACGAGCAGTACTTC. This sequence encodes CSVEQGYSYEQYF.

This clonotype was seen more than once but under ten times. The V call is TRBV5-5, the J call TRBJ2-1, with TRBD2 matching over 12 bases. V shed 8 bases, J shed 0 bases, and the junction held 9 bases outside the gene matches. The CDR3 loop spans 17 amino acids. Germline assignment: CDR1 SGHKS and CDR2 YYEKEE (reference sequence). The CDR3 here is CASSGLAGPSSYNEQFF. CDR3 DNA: TGTGCCAGTTCGGGACTAGCGGGCCCAAGCTCCTACAATGAGCAGTTCTTC.